This T cell receptor beta chain was recorded in a study of T cells in women clearing cervical HPV infection. CDR3 length: 10 amino acids. Germline values: CDR1 SGHTA, CDR2 FQGTGA. The study's findings and limits: T-cell numbers per sample were unknown and may explain richness differences. Cases carried less TRBV6-7 than controls: 0.11% versus 0.16%.

As for this clone: Its antigen is currently unknown. The read ends 3 residues before the CDR3 terminus; that terminus is restored from the germline J gene.

Some clones are missing from TCRdb's copy, which holds only in-frame ones; the method was immunoSEQ multiplex PCR. Seen in this sample are about 23,000 clones; the ten most common clones hold 7.5% to 9.5%. Sequencing input: blood buffy coat. This chain connects TRBV7-3 to TRBJ1-2; D remains unclear. This TCR was sampled from a woman between 18 and 69 years old with a cervical HPV16 infection that either progressed to CIN3+ or cleared (not recorded which). CDR3 amino acids: CASSFYDYTF. CDR3 DNA, as far as it was read: TGTGCCAGCAGCTTCTACGAC.